Sequencing of this TCR beta chain was carried out in a study of blood T cell repertoires in COVID-19. The CDR3 sequence is 14 residues long. Germline CDR1 MDHEN, CDR2 SYDVKM. J was trimmed by 4 bases and V by 7 bases; bases with no gene match: 7. TCRdb keeps only in-frame clones here, not all; method: immunoSEQ multiplex PCR. The sample contains about 35,000 clones, 87% of which appear only once. The clonotype originates from a man older than 75 with active COVID-19. The sample was peripheral blood. This chain connects TRBV28 to TRBJ1-1; the match to TRBD1 covers 9 bases. The CDR3 protein is CASNMGQGRTEAFF. The CDR3 DNA is TGTGCCAGCAACATGGGACAGGGACGCACTGAAGCTTTCTTT. The full variable domain, rest sourced from reference TRBV28 and TRBJ1-1, is DVKVTQSSRYLVKRTGEKVFLECVQDMDHENMFWYRQDPGLGLRLIYFSYDVKMKEKGDIPEGYSVSREKKERFSLILESASTNQTSMYLCASNMGQGRTEAFFGQGTRLTVV.